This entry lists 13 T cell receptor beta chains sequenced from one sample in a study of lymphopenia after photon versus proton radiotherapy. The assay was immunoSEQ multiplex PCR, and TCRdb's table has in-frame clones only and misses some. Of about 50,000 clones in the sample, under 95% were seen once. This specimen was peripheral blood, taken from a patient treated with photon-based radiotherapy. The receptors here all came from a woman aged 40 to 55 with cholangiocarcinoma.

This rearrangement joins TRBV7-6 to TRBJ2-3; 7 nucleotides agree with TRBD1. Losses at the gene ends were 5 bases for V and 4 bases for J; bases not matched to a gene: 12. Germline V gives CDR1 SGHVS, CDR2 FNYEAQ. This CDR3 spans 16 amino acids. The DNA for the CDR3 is TGTGCCAGCAGCAAAACCGGGACAGCTAGGGCAGATACGCAGTATTTT. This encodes CASSKTGTARADTQYF.

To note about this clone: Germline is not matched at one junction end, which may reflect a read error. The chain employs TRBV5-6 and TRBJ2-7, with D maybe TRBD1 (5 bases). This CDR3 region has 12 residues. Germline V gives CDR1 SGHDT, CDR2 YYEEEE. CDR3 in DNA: TGTGCCAGCAGCTTGTGGGCAGGGCAATGTGACTTC. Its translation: CASSLWAGQCDF.

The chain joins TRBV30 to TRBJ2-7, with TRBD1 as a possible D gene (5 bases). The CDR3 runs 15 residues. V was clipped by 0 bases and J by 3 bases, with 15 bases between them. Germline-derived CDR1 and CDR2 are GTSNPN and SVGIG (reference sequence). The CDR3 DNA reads TGTGCCTGGAGTGTTCCGGACAAACCTTACTACGAGCAGTACTTC. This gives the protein CAWSVPDKPYYEQYF. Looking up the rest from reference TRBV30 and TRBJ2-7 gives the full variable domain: SQTIHQWPATLVQPVGSPLSLECTVEGTSNPNLYWYRQAAGRGLQLLFYSVGIGQISSEVPQNLSASRPQDRQFILSSKKLLLSDSGFYLCAWSVPDKPYYEQYFGPGTRLTVT.

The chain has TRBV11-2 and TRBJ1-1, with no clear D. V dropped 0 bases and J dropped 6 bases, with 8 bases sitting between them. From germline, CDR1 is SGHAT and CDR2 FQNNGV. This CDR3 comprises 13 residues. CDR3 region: CASSLEEYPEAFF. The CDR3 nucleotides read TGTGCCAGCAGCTTAGAGGAGTACCCTGAAGCTTTCTTT.

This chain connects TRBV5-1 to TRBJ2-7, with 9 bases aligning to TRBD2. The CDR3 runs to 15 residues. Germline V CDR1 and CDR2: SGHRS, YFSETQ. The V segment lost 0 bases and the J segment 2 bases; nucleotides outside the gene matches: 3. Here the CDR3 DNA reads TGCGCCAGCAGCTTGGCGGCTAGCGGGGCCTACGAGCAGTACTTC. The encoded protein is CASSLAASGAYEQYF.

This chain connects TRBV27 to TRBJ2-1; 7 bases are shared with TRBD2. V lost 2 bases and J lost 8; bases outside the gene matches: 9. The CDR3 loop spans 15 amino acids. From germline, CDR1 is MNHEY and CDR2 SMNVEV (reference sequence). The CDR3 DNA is TGTGCCAGCAGTTTAAGGGACTACCTTGGAGATGAGCAGTTCTTC. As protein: CASSLRDYLGDEQFF.

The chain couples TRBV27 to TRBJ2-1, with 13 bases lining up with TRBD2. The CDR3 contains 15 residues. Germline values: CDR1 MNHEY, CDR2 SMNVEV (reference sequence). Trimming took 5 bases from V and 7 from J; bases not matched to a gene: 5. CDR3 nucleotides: TGTGCCAGCAGTATCGGACTAGCGGGGGTTAATGAGCAGTTCTTC. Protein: CASSIGLAGVNEQFF.

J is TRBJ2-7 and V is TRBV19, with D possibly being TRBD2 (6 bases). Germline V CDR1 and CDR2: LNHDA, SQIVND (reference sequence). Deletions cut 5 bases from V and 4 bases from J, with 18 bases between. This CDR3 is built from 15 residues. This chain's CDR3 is CASSAGGGILYEQYF. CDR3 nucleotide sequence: TGTGCCAGTAGTGCGGGTGGCGGGATACTATACGAGCAGTACTTC.

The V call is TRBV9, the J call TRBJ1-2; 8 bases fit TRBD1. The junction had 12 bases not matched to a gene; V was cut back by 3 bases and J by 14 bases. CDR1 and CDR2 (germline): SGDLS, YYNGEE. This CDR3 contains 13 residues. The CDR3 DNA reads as TGTGCCAGCAGCGGGGGAGGTGGACAGGGAAAAACCTTC. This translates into CASSGGGGQGKTF. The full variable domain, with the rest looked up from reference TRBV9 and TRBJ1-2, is DSGVTQTPKHLITATGQRVTLRCSPRSGDLSVYWYQQSLDQGLQFLIQYYNGEERAKGNILERFSAQQFPDLHSELNLSSLELGDSALYFCASSGGGGQGKTFGSGTRLTVV.

The CDR3 region has the DNA TGTGCCAGTAGTACGCGACAGGGCTTTGGAGAAAAACTGTTTTTT. It yields the protein CASSTRQGFGEKLFF. The chain employs TRBV19 and TRBJ1-4, with 7 positions matching TRBD1. V dropped 4 bases and J dropped 8; count of bases not matched to a gene: 10. Germline values: CDR1 LNHDA, CDR2 SQIVND (reference sequence). The CDR3 has 15 amino acids.

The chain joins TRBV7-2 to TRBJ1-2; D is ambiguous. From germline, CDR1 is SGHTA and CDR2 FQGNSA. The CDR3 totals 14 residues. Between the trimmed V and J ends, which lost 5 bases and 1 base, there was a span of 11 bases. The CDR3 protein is CASSPTPLNYGYTF. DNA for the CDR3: TGTGCCAGCAGCCCGACACCTCTTAACTATGGCTACACCTTC.

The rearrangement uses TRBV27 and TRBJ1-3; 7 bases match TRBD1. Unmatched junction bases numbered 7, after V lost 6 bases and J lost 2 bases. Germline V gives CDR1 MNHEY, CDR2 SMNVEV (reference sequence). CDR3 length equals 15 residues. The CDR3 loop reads CASSPTGQTGNTIYF. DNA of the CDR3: TGTGCCAGCAGCCCGACAGGGCAAACTGGAAACACCATATATTTT.

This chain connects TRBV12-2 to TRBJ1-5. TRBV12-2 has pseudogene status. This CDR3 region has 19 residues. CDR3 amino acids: CASRLETTERAGSNQPQHF. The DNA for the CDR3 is TGTGCAAGTCGCTTAGAGACAACAGAGAGGGCCGGGAGCAATCAGCCCCAGCATTTT.